This entry lists 17 T cell receptor beta chains sequenced from one sample in a study of blood T cell repertoires in COVID-19. Data came from immunoSEQ multiplex PCR; TCRdb stores just in-frame clones and leaves some out. Of some 130,000 clones listed, around 89% were seen once; the top ten hold around a tenth. What was sequenced was peripheral blood. The receptors originated from a man aged 45-60 years with acute or convalescent COVID-19.

This chain links TRBV18 with TRBJ1-2; D gene ambiguous. Germline V gene sequence: CDR1 KGHSH, CDR2 LQKENI. V was clipped by 5 bases and J by 4 bases, with 20 bases between them. The CDR3 is made up of 16 amino acids. The CDR3 nucleotides are TGTGCCAGCTCAACCACGGACGTGGACTTACCCTATGGCTACACCTTC. Translating it yields CASSTTDVDLPYGYTF. Looking up the rest from reference TRBV18 and TRBJ1-2 gives the full variable domain: NAGVMQNPRHLVRRRGQEARLRCSPMKGHSHVYWYRQLPEEGLKFMVYLQKENIIDESGMPKERFSAEFPKEGPSILRIQQVVRGDSAAYFCASSTTDVDLPYGYTFGSGTRLTVV.

The CDR3 sequence is CASSYRGGTEAFF. In DNA form, the CDR3 reads TGTGCCAGCAGTTACAGGGGGGGCACTGAAGCTTTCTTT. The chain uses TRBV6-4 and TRBJ1-1, with TRBD1 matching over 8 bases. Germline V lookup: CDR1 MRHNA, CDR2 SNTAGT. The CDR3 is made up of 13 amino acids. V lost 5 bases and J lost 4; bases outside the gene matches: 3.

V is TRBV11-2 and J is TRBJ1-1; D is unclear. The CDR3 loop spans 12 amino acids. Germline V gene sequence: CDR1 SGHAT, CDR2 FQNNGV. The V end was cut by 3 bases, the J end by 9 bases, with 11 bases between. The CDR3: CASSFYGQKAFF. The CDR3, as DNA: TGTGCCAGCAGCTTTTATGGGCAGAAAGCTTTCTTT.

V gene TRBV15 combines with J gene TRBJ2-5, with D maybe TRBD1 (6 bases). CDR3 length: 13 residues. The V end was cut by 5 bases, the J end by 2 bases, with 9 bases between. The germline V gene encodes CDR1 LNHNV and CDR2 YYDKDF (reference sequence). The CDR3 DNA reads TGTGCCACCAGCCAGGGGTGGCAAGAGACCCAGTACTTC. Its translation is CATSQGWQETQYF.

The V call is TRBV2, the J call TRBJ1-5, with 8 positions matching TRBD1. This CDR3 contains 15 residues. Trimming took 5 bases from V and 3 from J; bases not matched to a gene: 6. Germline V gene sequence: CDR1 SNHLY, CDR2 FYNNEI. The CDR3 is CASSFQTGDNQPQHF. The CDR3 region has the DNA TGTGCCAGCAGTTTCCAGACAGGGGACAATCAGCCCCAGCATTTT. Full variable domain (outside the CDR3, taken from reference TRBV2 and TRBJ1-5): EPEVTQTPSHQVTQMGQEVILRCVPISNHLYFYWYRQILGQKVEFLVSFYNNEISEKSEIFDDQFSVERPDGSNFTLKIRSTKLEDSAMYFCASSFQTGDNQPQHFGDGTRLSIL.

The gene calls are TRBV4-1 and TRBJ2-2; TRBD2 aligns across 9 bases. J was trimmed by 4 bases and V by 1 base; bases with no gene match: 4. The germline V gene encodes CDR1 MGHRA and CDR2 YSYEKL. There are 16 residues in the CDR3. The CDR3 here is CASSQVAGGRTGELFF. CDR3 DNA: TGCGCCAGCAGCCAAGTGGCGGGAGGGCGCACCGGGGAGCTGTTTTTT.

The gene calls are TRBV19 and TRBJ1-5; 7 bases line up with TRBD1. The V and J ends lost 4 bases and 0 bases, in that order; junction bases with no gene match: 9. Per the germline V gene, CDR1 is LNHDA and CDR2 is SQIVND (reference sequence). This CDR3 has 17 residues. CDR3 residues: CASSTFSGTASNQPQHF. For the CDR3, the DNA is TGTGCCAGTAGTACCTTCTCCGGGACAGCTAGCAATCAGCCCCAGCATTTT.

V gene TRBV11-2 combines with J gene TRBJ1-2; maybe TRBD1 (5 bases). The length of the CDR3 is 13 residues. Trimming removed 5 bases from V and 4 bases from J, with 11 bases in between. Germline assignment: CDR1 SGHAT and CDR2 FQNNGV. The CDR3 protein is CASSLGRAYGYTF. CDR3 DNA: TGTGCCAGCAGCCTGGGCAGGGCCTATGGCTACACCTTC. Full variable domain (rest looked up from reference TRBV11-2 and TRBJ1-2): EAGVAQSPRYKIIEKRQSVAFWCNPISGHATLYWYQQILGQGPKLLIQFQNNGVVDDSQLPKDRFSAERLKGVDSTLKIQPAKLEDSAVYLCASSLGRAYGYTFGSGTRLTVV.

This chain uses TRBV6-5 with TRBJ1-2; 8 nucleotides line up with TRBD1. With 6 bases clipped from V and 8 bases from J, the junction kept 8 bases outside the gene matches. Per the germline V gene, CDR1 is MNHEY and CDR2 is SVGAGI. The CDR3 runs to 13 residues. CDR3 coding DNA: TGTGCCAGCAGCCCACCGACAGGGGAGGGCTACACCTTC. It codes for CASSPPTGEGYTF.

Details on this clone: Other DNA sequences within the sample encode an identical CDR3. The chain is built from TRBV2 and TRBJ1-5; 10 positions agree with TRBD1. Germline V gene lookup returns CDR1 SNHLY and CDR2 FYNNEI. Trimming took 4 bases from V and 5 from J; bases not matched to a gene: 2. The CDR3 contains 14 residues. CDR3 sequence (DNA): TGTGCCAGCAGTGGGACAGGGGGTGATCAGCCCCAGCATTTT. The encoded protein is CASSGTGGDQPQHF.

A few counts support this clone. The chain has TRBV5-1 and TRBJ1-1, with a possible D match to TRBD1 (6 bases). CDR3 length equals 19 residues. CDR1 SGHRS and CDR2 YFSETQ come from the germline V gene. Between the trimmed V and J ends, which lost 2 bases and 2 bases, there was a span of 25 bases. The CDR3 DNA sequence: TGCGCCAGCAGCTTTTCTTCCGGGACACCAAGAAGGGGTAACACTGAAGCTTTCTTT. Its protein product is CASSFSSGTPRRGNTEAFF.

The chain is built from TRBV18 and TRBJ1-1; tentatively, D is TRBD1 (5 bases). V was pared by 3 bases and J by 8 bases, with 22 bases between. The CDR3 totals 16 residues. CDR1 is KGHSH and CDR2 is LQKENI in the germline V gene. The DNA of the CDR3 is TGTGCCAGCTCACCGAAGAGCACAGGCGGTACCGTGGAAGCTTTCTTT. Its translation: CASSPKSTGGTVEAFF. The entire variable domain, with the rest obtained from reference TRBV18 and TRBJ1-1, is as follows: NAGVMQNPRHLVRRRGQEARLRCSPMKGHSHVYWYRQLPEEGLKFMVYLQKENIIDESGMPKERFSAEFPKEGPSILRIQQVVRGDSAAYFCASSPKSTGGTVEAFFGQGTRLTVV.

V gene TRBV5-1 combines with J gene TRBJ1-2, with D perhaps matching TRBD1 (6 bases). Germline CDR1 is SGHRS and CDR2 is YFSETQ. The CDR3 runs to 14 residues. Trimming left V 4 bases short and J 7 bases short, with 17 bases between. The CDR3 nucleotides read TGCGCCAGCAGCCCGAGAGGGGGGGGACTTGGCTACACCTTC. Protein: CASSPRGGGLGYTF.

This sequence joins TRBV15 and TRBJ2-4; no definite D call. Trimming left V 0 bases short and J 3 bases short, with 15 bases between. This CDR3 has 17 residues. From germline, CDR1 is LNHNV and CDR2 YYDKDF (reference sequence). CDR3 amino acids: CATSRDWSGPGKNIQYF. The DNA for the CDR3 is TGTGCCACCAGCAGAGATTGGAGTGGCCCGGGCAAAAACATTCAGTACTTC.

The rearrangement uses TRBV2 and TRBJ2-3, with 10 bases that match TRBD1. V gave up 5 bases and J gave up 2 bases; unmatched junction bases: 16. The CDR3 extends over 19 amino acids. The germline V gene encodes CDR1 SNHLY and CDR2 FYNNEI. The CDR3 nucleotides read TGTGCCAGCAGTCTCCGGGACAGGGGACGGGGGAAATCCACAGATACGCAGTATTTT. Protein product: CASSLRDRGRGKSTDTQYF.

The gene calls are TRBV2 and TRBJ2-6, with D unclear. CDR1 is SNHLY, CDR2 FYNNEI, per germline. The germline V and J ends were trimmed by 4 bases and 0 bases, with 4 bases remaining between them. The CDR3 runs to 14 residues. CDR3 bases: TGTGCCAGCAGTGCTAGCTCTGGGGCCAACGTCCTGACTTTC. This translates into CASSASSGANVLTF.

The J gene is TRBJ2-1, the V gene TRBV11-2; no clear D. Germline V CDR1 and CDR2: SGHAT, FQNNGV. Trimming removed 3 bases from V and 2 bases from J, with 11 bases in between. The CDR3 runs to 15 residues. The CDR3 DNA sequence: TGTGCCAGCAGCTTTATAGCAGACCCCTACAATGAGCAGTTCTTC. Its translation: CASSFIADPYNEQFF.